This T cell receptor beta chain is drawn from a study of blood T cell repertoires in COVID-19. Overall study: Italy, Spain and the United States were the sources of the convalescent and acute COVID-19 samples.

As handled by the study authors: By means of reference gene primer amplification, nucleated cell counts were estimated. The assay was immunoSEQ multiplex PCR, and TCRdb's table has in-frame clones only and misses some. D and trimming were read from the DNA, whereas the V and J calls and clone size are those reported in that table. The sample includes about 110,000 clones, over 65% of them seen just once. CDR1 SGHRS and CDR2 YFSETQ come from the germline V gene. With 4 bases clipped from V and 2 bases from J, the junction kept 5 bases outside the gene matches. The CDR3 totals 15 residues. The clonotype originates from a human donor with acute or convalescent COVID-19. The donor label of this sample is uncertain. The sample comprised peripheral blood. This sequence joins TRBV5-1 and TRBJ2-1; 8 bases are shared with TRBD1. The CDR3 loop reads CASSGQGYAYNEQFF. The CDR3 DNA reads TGCGCCAGCAGCGGACAGGGTTATGCCTACAATGAGCAGTTCTTC.